This TCR beta chain derives from a study of control samples from healthy donors and cancer patients (TCRdb year 2020). To prepare the library, the immunoSEQ multiplex PCR assay was applied. TCRdb carries this immuneACCESS record with in-frame sequences only. Its versions omit some clonotypes, under half of them owing to an unresolved V gene in the studies checked, with the rest unexplained. This sample is represented by 100,000 to 150,000 clones; around 92% of them were singletons. 0.55% to 0.65% of the sample lies in the top ten. Reading from cysteine to phenylalanine, the CDR3 counts 20 amino acids. CDR3 DNA only is kept here, 60 bases in frame from base 1. CDR1 is given as MNHEY and CDR2 as SMNVEV, both from the germline V gene (reference sequence). Relative to germline, V is missing 4 bases and J is missing 0 bases, with 13 bases of the junction outside any gene match. About this clone itself: This receptor's antigen is unknown. No quality values exist for individual bases; no much larger clone is one base distant.

Sample: PBMCs. Here the chain combines TRBV27 and TRBJ2-6, with TRBD2 matching 9 junction bases. The sequence was collected from a man of 80 years or more with head and neck cancer. Read as DNA, the sequence is TGTGCCAGCAGTTCCCCCTCAGCGGGAGGTCCTCCCTCTGGGGCCAACGTCCTGACTTTC. Translated, this is CASSSPSAGGPPSGANVLTF.